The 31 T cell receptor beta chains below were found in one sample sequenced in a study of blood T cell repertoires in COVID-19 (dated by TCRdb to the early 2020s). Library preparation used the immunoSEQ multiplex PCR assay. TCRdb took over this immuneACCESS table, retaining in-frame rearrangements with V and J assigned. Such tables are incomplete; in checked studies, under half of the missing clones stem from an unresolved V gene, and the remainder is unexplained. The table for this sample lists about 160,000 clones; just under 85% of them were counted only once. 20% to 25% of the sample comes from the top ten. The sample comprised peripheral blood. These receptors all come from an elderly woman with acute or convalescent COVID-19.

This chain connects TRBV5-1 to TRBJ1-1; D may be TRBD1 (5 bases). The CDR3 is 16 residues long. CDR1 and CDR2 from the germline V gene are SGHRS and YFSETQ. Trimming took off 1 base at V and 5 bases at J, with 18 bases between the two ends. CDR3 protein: CASSLSAGLGGTEAFF. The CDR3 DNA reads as TGCGCCAGCAGCTTGAGCGCAGGGTTGGGGGGAACTGAAGCTTTCTTT. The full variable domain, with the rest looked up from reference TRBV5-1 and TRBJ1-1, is KAGVTQTPRYLIKTRGQQVTLSCSPISGHRSVSWYQQTPGQGLQFLFEYFSETQRNKGNFPGRFSGRQFSNSRSEMNVSTLELGDSALYLCASSLSAGLGGTEAFFGQGTRLTVV.

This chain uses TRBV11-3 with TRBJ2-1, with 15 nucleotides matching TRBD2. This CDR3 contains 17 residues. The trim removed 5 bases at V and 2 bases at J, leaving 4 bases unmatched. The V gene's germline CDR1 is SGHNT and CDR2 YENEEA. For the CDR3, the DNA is TGTGCCAGCAGCAAGGGACTAGCGGGGGGTGCCTACAATGAGCAGTTCTTC. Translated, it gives CASSKGLAGGAYNEQFF.

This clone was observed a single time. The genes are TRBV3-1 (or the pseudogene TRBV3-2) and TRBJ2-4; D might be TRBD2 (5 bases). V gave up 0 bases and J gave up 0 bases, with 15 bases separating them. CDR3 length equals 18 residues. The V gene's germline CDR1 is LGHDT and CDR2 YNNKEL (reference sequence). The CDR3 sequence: CASSQDSQRRLAKNIQYF. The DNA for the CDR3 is TGTGCCAGCAGCCAAGATTCTCAGCGGCGTCTAGCCAAAAACATTCAGTACTTC.

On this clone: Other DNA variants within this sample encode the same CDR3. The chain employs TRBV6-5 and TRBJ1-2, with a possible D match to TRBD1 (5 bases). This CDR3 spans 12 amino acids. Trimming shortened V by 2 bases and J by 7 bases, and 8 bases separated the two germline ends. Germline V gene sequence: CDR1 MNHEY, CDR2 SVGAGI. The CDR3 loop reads CASSYQGGGYTF. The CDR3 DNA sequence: TGTGCCAGCAGTTACCAGGGAGGTGGCTACACCTTC.

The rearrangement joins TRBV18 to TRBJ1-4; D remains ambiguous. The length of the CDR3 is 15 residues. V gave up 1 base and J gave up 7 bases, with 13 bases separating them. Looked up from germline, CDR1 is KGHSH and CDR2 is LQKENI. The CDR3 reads CASSPQTGSREKLFF. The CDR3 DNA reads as TGTGCCAGCTCACCACAGACGGGGTCGCGTGAAAAACTGTTTTTT.

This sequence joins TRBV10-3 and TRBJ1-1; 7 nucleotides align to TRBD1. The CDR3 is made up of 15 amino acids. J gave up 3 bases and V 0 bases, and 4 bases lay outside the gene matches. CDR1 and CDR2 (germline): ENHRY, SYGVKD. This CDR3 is CAISESLQGYTEAFF. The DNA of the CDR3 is TGTGCCATCAGTGAGTCGCTACAGGGGTACACTGAAGCTTTCTTT.

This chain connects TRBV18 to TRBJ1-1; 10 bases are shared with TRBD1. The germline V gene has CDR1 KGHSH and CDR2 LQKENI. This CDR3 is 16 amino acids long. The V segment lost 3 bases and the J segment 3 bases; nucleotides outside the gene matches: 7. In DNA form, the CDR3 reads TGTGCCAGCTCACCCCGGGACAGGGGAGCTTACACTGAAGCTTTCTTT. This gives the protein CASSPRDRGAYTEAFF.

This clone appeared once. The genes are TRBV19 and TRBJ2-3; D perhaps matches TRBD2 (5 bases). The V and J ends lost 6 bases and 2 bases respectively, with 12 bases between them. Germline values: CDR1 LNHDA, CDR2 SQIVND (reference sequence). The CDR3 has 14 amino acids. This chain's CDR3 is CASRDGLYTDTQYF. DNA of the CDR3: TGTGCCAGTAGGGACGGACTTTACACAGATACGCAGTATTTT.

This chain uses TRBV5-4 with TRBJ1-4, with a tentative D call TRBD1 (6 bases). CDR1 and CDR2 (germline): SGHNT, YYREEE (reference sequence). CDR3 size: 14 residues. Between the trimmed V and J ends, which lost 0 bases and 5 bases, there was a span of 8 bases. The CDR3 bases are TGTGCCAGCAGCTTGGACAGGGCAAATGAAAAACTGTTTTTT. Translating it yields CASSLDRANEKLFF.

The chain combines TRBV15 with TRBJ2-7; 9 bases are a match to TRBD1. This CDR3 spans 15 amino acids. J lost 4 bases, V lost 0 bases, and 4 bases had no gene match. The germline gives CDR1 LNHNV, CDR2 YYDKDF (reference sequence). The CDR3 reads CATSRERDRGYEQYF. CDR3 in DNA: TGTGCCACCAGCAGAGAGCGTGACAGGGGGTACGAGCAGTACTTC.

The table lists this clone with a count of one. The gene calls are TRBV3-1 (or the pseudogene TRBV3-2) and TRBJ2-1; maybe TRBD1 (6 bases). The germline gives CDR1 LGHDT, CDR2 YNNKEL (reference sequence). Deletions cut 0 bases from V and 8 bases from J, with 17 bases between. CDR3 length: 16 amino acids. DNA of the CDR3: TGTGCCAGCAGCCAAGATGGACAGCTCCCCGGGGATGAGCAGTTCTTC. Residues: CASSQDGQLPGDEQFF.

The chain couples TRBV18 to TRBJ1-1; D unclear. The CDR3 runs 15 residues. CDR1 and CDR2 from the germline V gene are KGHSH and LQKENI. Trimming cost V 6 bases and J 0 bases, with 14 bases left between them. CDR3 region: CASSLIESMNTEAFF. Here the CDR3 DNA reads TGTGCCAGCTCGCTTATAGAGTCCATGAACACTGAAGCTTTCTTT.

CDR3 protein: CASRLTGDNSPLHF. CDR3 nucleotides: TGCGCCAGCAGGCTGACAGGGGATAATTCACCCCTCCACTTT. The V gene is TRBV5-1, the J gene TRBJ1-6; 8 bases are shared with TRBD1. J lost 5 bases, V lost 5 bases, and 3 bases had no gene match. CDR1 SGHRS and CDR2 YFSETQ come from the germline V gene. This CDR3 region has 14 residues.

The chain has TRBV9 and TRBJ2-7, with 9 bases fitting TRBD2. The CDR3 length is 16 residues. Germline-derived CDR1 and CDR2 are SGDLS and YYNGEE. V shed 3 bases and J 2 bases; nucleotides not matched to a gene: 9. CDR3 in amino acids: CASSAPLAGVAYEQYF. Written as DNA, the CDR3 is TGTGCCAGCAGCGCGCCGTTAGCGGGAGTGGCCTACGAGCAGTACTTC. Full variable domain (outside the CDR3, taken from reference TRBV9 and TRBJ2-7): DSGVTQTPKHLITATGQRVTLRCSPRSGDLSVYWYQQSLDQGLQFLIQYYNGEERAKGNILERFSAQQFPDLHSELNLSSLELGDSALYFCASSAPLAGVAYEQYFGPGTRLTVT.

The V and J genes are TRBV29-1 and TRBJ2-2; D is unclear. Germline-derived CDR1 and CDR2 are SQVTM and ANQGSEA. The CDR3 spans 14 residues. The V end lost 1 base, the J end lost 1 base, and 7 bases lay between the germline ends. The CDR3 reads CSVEAFMNTGELFF. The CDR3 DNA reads TGCAGCGTTGAAGCCTTTATGAACACCGGGGAGCTGTTTTTT.

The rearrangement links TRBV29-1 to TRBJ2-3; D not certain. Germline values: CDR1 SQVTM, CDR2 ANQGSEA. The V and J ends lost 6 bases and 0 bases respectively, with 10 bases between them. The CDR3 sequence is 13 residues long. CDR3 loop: CSVERPSTDTQYF. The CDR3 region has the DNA TGCAGCGTCGAGAGGCCTAGCACAGATACGCAGTATTTT.

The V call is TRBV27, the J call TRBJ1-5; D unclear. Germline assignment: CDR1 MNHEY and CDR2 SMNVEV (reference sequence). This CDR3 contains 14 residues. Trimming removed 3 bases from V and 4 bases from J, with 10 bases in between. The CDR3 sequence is CASSFSGYNQPQHF. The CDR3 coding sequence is TGTGCCAGCAGTTTCTCGGGGTATAATCAGCCCCAGCATTTT.

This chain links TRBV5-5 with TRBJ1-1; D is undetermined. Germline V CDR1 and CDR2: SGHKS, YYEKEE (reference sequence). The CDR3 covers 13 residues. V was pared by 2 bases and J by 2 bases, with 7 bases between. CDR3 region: CASSFISNTEAFF. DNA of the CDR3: TGTGCCAGCAGCTTTATATCTAACACTGAAGCTTTCTTT. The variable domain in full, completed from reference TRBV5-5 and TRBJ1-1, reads DAGVTQSPTHLIKTRGQQVTLRCSPISGHKSVSWYQQVLGQGPQFIFQYYEKEERGRGNFPDRFSARQFPNYSSELNVNALLLGDSALYLCASSFISNTEAFFGQGTRLTVV.

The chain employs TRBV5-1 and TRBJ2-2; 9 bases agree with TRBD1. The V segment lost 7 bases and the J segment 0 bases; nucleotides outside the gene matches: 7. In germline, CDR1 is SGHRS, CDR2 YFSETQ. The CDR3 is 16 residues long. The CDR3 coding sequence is TGCGCCAGCGGCGGGACAGGGTCGACGAACACCGGGGAGCTGTTTTTT. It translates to CASGGTGSTNTGELFF.

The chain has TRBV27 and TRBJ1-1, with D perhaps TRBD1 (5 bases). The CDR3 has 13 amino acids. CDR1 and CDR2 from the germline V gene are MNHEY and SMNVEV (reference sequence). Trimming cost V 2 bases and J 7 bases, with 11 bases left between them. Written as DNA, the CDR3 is TGTGCCAGCAGTTTAAGGGGCACAAGTGAAGCTTTCTTT. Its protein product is CASSLRGTSEAFF.

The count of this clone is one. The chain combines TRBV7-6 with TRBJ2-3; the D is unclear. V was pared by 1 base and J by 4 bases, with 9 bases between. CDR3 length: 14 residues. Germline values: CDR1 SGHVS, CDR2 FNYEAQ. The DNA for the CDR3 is TGTGCCAGCAGCTTAGATGAGGTCTCAGATACGCAGTATTTT. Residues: CASSLDEVSDTQYF.

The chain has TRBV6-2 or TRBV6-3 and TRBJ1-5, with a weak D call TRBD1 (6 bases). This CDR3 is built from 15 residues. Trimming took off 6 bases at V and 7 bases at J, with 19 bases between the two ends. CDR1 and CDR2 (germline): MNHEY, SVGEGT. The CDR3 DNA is TGTGCCAGCAGCCGCCCCCTGGGGGCTAGGCAGCCCCAGCATTTT. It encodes CASSRPLGARQPQHF.

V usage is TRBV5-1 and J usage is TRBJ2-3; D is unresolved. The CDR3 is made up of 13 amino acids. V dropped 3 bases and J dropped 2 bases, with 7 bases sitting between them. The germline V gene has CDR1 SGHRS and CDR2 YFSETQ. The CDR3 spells CASSSLPTDTQYF. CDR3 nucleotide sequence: TGCGCCAGCAGCTCCCTTCCCACAGATACGCAGTATTTT.

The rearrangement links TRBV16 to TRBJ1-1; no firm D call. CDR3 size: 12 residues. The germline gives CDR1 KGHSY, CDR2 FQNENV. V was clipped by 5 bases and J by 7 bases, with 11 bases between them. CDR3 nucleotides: TGTGCCAGCAGCTTTGCGGGATTTGAAGCTTTCTTT. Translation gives CASSFAGFEAFF.

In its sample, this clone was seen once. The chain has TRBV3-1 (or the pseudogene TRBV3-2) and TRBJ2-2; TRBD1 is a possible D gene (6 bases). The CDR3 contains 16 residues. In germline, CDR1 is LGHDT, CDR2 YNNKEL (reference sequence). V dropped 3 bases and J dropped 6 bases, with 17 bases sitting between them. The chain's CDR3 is CASSHQGIGGAGELFF. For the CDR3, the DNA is TGTGCCAGCAGCCATCAGGGGATCGGTGGCGCCGGGGAGCTGTTTTTT.

The CDR3 loop reads CASSQALDRAGLEQYF. The CDR3 coding sequence is TGCGCCAGCAGCCAAGCCCTCGACAGGGCAGGGCTCGAGCAGTACTTC. The chain recombines TRBV4-1 with TRBJ2-7; 7 positions match TRBD1. V shed 1 base and J 6 bases; nucleotides not matched to a gene: 12. Germline assignment: CDR1 MGHRA and CDR2 YSYEKL. This CDR3 has 16 residues.

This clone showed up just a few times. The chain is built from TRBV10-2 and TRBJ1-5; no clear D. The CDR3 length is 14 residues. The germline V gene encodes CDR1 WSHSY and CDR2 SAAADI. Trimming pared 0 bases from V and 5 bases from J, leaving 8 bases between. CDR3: CASSESGSYQPQHF. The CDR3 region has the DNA TGCGCCAGCAGTGAGTCGGGCTCCTATCAGCCCCAGCATTTT.

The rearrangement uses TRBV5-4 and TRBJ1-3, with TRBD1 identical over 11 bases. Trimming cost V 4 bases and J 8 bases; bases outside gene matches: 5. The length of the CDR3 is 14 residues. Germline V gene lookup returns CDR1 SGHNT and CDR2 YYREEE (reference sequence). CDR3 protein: CASSRGQGADTIYF. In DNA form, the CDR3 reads TGTGCCAGCAGCAGAGGACAGGGGGCGGACACCATATATTTT.

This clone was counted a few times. CDR3 amino acids: CAWSWGDYEQYF. The CDR3 DNA reads as TGTGCCTGGAGTTGGGGGGACTACGAGCAGTACTTC. The genes are TRBV30 and TRBJ2-7, with D possibly being TRBD2 (6 bases). This CDR3 spans 12 amino acids. V was pared by 2 bases and J by 3 bases, with 8 bases between. Per germline, CDR1 GTSNPN and CDR2 SVGIG (reference sequence).

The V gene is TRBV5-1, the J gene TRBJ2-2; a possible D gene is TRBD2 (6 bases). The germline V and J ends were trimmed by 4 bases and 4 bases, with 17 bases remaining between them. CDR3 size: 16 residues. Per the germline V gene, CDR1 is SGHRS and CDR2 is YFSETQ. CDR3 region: CASSPRRVTSTGELFF. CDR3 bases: TGCGCCAGCAGCCCCCGGAGGGTCACGTCCACCGGGGAGCTGTTTTTT. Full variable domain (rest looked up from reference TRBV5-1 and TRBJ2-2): KAGVTQTPRYLIKTRGQQVTLSCSPISGHRSVSWYQQTPGQGLQFLFEYFSETQRNKGNFPGRFSGRQFSNSRSEMNVSTLELGDSALYLCASSPRRVTSTGELFFGEGSRLTVL.

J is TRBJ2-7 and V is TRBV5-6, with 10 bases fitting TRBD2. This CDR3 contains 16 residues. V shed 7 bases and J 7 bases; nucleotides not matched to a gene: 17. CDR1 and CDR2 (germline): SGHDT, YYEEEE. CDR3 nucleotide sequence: TGTGCCAGCCGTTCCCGCCAGAGCGGGAGGGCTTGGGAGCAGTACTTC. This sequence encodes CASRSRQSGRAWEQYF.